Given below is one T cell receptor beta chain in context. Method: immunoSEQ multiplex PCR; TCRdb's copy keeps in-frame clones and lacks some. The sample records 490,000 or so clones, roughly 78% being singletons. These data are taken from a study of shared clonotypes between healthy human individuals. Only Caucasian adults living in Nashville, Tennessee made up the donor group. Genomic DNA of unsorted samples came from some 90 million PBMCs. Germline CDR1 and CDR2: SGHAT and FQNNGV. Trimming pared 7 bases from V and 1 base from J, leaving 13 bases between. The CDR3 has 14 residues. The sequencing sample was made of PBMCs. The rearrangement uses TRBV11-2 and TRBJ1-1; D is possibly TRBD1 (5 bases). The source is a woman aged 40 to 50 in good health. Some clones in this sample may be carry-over from other donors' samples. The CDR3 nucleotides are TGTGCCAGCACCTGGTATGGGGCGAACACTGAAGCTTTCTTT. Its translation is CASTWYGANTEAFF.